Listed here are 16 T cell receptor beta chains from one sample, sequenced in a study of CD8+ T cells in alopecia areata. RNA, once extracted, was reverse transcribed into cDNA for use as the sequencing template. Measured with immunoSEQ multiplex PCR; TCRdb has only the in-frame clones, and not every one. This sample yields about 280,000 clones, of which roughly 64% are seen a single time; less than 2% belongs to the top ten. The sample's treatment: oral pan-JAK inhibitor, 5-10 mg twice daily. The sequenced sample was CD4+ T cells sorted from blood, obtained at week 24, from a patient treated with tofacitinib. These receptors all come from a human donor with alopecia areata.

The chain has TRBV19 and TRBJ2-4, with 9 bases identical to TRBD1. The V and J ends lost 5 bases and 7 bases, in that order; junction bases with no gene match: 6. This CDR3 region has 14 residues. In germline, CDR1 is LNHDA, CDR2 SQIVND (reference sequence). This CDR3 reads CASSVQGARNIQYF. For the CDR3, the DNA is TGTGCCAGTAGTGTACAGGGGGCGCGGAACATTCAGTACTTC.

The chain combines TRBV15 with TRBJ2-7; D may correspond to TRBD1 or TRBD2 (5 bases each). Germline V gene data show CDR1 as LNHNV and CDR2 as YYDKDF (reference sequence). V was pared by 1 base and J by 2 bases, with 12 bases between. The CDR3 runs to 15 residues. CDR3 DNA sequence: TGTGCCACCAGCAGAGGGGGGATGTTGACCTACGAGCAGTACTTC. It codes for CATSRGGMLTYEQYF. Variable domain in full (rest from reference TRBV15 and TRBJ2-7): DAMVIQNPRYQVTQFGKPVTLSCSQTLNHNVMYWYQQKSSQAPKLLFHYYDKDFNNEADTPDNFQSRRPNTSFCFLDIRSPGLGDTAMYLCATSRGGMLTYEQYFGPGTRLTVT.

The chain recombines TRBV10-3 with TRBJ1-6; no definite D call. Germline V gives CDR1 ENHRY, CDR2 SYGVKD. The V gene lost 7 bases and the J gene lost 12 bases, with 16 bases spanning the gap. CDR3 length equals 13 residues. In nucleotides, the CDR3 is TGTGCCATCACCTCCACTGCAGGAGGACCCCTCCACTTT. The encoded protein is CAITSTAGGPLHF.

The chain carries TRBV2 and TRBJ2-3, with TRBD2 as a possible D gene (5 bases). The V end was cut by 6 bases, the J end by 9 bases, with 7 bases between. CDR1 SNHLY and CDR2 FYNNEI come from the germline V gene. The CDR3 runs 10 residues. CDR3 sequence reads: CASREVTQYF. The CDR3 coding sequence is TGTGCCAGCAGGGAGGTCACGCAGTATTTT. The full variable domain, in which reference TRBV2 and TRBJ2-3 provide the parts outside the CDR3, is EPEVTQTPSHQVTQMGQEVILRCVPISNHLYFYWYRQILGQKVEFLVSFYNNEISEKSEIFDDQFSVERPDGSNFTLKIRSTKLEDSAMYFCASREVTQYFGPGTRLTVL.

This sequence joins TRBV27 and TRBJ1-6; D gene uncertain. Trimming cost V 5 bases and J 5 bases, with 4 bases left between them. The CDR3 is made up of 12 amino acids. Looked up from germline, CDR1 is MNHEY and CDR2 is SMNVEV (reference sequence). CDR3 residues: CASSGDNSPLHF. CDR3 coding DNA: TGTGCCAGCAGTGGAGATAATTCACCCCTCCACTTT.

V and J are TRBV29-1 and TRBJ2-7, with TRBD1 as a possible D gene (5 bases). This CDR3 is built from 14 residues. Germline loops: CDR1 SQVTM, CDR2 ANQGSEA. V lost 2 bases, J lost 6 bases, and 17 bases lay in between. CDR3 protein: CSVELGLPGGEQYF. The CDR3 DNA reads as TGCAGCGTTGAATTGGGGCTCCCGGGTGGCGAGCAGTACTTC.

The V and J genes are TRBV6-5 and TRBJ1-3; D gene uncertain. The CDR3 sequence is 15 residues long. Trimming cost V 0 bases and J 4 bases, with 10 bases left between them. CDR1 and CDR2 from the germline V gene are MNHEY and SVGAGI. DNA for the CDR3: TGTGCCAGCAGTTACTCTCGGGCCCCCGGAAACACCATATATTTT. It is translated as CASSYSRAPGNTIYF.

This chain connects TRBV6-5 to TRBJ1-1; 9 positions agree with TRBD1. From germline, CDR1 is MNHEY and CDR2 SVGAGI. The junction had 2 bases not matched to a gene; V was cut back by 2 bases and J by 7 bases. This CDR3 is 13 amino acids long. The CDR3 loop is CASSYPGQGEAFF. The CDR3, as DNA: TGTGCCAGCAGTTACCCGGGACAGGGTGAAGCTTTCTTT.

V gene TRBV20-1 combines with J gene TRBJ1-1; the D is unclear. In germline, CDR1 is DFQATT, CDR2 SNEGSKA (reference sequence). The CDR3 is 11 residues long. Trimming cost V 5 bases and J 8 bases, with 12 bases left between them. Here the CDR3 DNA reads TGCAGTGCTGAGGGTCGCGCCGAAGCTTTCTTT. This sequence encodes CSAEGRAEAFF.

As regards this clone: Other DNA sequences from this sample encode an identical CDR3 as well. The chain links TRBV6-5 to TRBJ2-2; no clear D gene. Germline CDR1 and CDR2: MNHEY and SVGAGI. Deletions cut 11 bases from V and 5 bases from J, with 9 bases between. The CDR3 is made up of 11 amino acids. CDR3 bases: TGTGCCTCCTCCAGGACCGGGGAGCTGTTTTTT. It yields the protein CASSRTGELFF.

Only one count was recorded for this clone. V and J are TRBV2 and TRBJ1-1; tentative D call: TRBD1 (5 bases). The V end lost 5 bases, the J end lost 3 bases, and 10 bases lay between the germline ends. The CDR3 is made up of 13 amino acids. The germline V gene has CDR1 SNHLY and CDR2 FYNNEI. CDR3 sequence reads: CASSPDRDTEAFF. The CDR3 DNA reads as TGTGCCAGCAGTCCAGACAGAGACACTGAAGCTTTCTTT.

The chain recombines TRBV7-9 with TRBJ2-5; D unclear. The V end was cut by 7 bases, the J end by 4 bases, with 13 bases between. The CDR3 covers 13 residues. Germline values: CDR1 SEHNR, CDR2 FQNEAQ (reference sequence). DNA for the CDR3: TGTGCCAGCAAGCTTAGCACGGGAGAGACCCAGTACTTC. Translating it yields CASKLSTGETQYF.

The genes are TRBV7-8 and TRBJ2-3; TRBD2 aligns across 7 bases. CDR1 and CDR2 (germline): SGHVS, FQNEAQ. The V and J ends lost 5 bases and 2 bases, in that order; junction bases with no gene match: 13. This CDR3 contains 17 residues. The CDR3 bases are TGTGCCAGCAGCCCCGGAGGACTAGTGGAGGACACAGATACGCAGTATTTT. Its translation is CASSPGGLVEDTDTQYF.

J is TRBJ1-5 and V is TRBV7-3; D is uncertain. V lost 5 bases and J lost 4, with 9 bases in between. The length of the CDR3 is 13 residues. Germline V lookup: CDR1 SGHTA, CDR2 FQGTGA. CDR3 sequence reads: CASSPAANQPQHF. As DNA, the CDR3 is TGTGCCAGCAGCCCAGCGGCAAATCAGCCCCAGCATTTT.

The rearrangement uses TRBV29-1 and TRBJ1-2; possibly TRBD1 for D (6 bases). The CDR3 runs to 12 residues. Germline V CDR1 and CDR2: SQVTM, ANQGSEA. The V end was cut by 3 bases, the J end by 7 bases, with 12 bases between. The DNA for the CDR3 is TGCAGCGTTGAGAGGGGGAGTGGTGGCTACACCTTC. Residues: CSVERGSGGYTF.

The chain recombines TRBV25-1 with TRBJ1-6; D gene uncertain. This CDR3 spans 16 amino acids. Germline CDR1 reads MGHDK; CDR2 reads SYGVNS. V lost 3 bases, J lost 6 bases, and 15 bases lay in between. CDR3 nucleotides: TGTGCCAGCAGTGAGGTTGGGAGGAACGTTAATTCACCCCTCCACTTT. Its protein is CASSEVGRNVNSPLHF.